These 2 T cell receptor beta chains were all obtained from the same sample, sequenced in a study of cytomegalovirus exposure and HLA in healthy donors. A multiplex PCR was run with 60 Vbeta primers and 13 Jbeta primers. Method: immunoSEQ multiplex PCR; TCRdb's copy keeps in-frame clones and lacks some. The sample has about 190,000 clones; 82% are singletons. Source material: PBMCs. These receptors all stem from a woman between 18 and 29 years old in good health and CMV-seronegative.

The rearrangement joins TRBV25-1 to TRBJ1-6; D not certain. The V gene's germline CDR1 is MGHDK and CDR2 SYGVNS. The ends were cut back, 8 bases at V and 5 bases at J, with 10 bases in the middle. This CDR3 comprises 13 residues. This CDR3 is CASLLEDNSPLHF. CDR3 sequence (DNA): TGTGCCAGCTTGCTCGAGGATAATTCACCCCTCCACTTT.

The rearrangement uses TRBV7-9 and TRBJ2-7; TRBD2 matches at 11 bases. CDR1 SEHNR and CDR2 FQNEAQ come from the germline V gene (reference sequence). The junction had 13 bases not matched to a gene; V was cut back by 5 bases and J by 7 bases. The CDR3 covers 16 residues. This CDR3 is CASSATSGSLLWEQYF. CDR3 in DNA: TGTGCCAGCAGCGCAACTAGCGGGAGTCTCTTGTGGGAGCAGTACTTC. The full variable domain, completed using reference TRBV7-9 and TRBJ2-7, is DTGVSQNPRHKITKRGQNVTFRCDPISEHNRLYWYRQTLGQGPEFLTYFQNEAQLEKSRLLSDRFSAERPKGSFSTLEIQRTEQGDSAMYLCASSATSGSLLWEQYFGPGTRLTVT.